This entry describes one TCR beta chain. The data stem from a study of technical replicates of blood from a few donors. With V trimmed by 6 bases and J by 5 bases, 13 bases remained unmatched. The CDR3 contains 16 residues. CDR1 is SGHTA, CDR2 FQGNSA, per germline. TCRdb keeps only in-frame clones here, not all; method: immunoSEQ multiplex PCR. Of around 83,000 clones listed, around 94% are singletons. This TCR derives from a human donor in good health. The specimen sequenced was T cells isolated from PBMCs. The J gene is TRBJ2-3, the V gene TRBV7-2; 8 bases fit TRBD1. The CDR3 DNA follows: TGTGCCAGCAGGACACCCCTCGGACAGGGATTAGATACGCAGTATTTT. This codes for CASRTPLGQGLDTQYF.